Included here is one TCR beta chain sequence, with context. TCRdb's copy holds only in-frame clones and misses some; the assay was immunoSEQ multiplex PCR. The sample records 50,000 to 55,000 clones, approximately 80% being singletons. The data stem from a study of OX40 agonist ivuxolimab in advanced cancers. The CDR3 has 17 amino acids. Germline V gene lookup returns CDR1 LNHDA and CDR2 SQIVND (reference sequence). V lost 5 bases and J lost 0; bases outside the gene matches: 8. The material sequenced was CD4+ or CD8+ T cells sorted from blood, taken in a trial of the OX40 agonist ivuxolimab. This receptor was obtained from an adult with an advanced solid tumor such as melanoma, head and neck, liver or kidney cancer. The chain couples TRBV19 to TRBJ2-1, with TRBD2 matching over 9 bases. For the CDR3, the DNA is TGTGCCAGTAGTTCAAGACTAGCGGCCAGCTCCTACAATGAGCAGTTCTTC. Protein product: CASSSRLAASSYNEQFF.